This T cell receptor beta chain is drawn from a study of Graves' ophthalmopathy and Graves' hyperthyroidism. This CDR3 is 15 amino acids long. Trimming removed 7 bases at V and 3 bases at J, with 19 bases between. The V gene's germline CDR1 is WNHNN and CDR2 SYGVQD (reference sequence). RNA transcripts yielded amplified TCR beta CDR3 regions. In the first round, RT-PCR was carried out with HTBI primers, and a multiplex PCR formed the second round. TCRdb independently ran MiXCR on the multiplex PCR reads; one entry per CDR3 protein. The data hold approximately 460,000 distinct CDR3 sequences, with 13% to 15% observed a single time. This clonotype has at least ten counts.

The chain employs TRBV10-1 and TRBJ2-7, with no clear D. The sequence derives from a woman in her twenties or thirties with Graves' ophthalmopathy. The sequenced material came from blood. The CDR3 protein is CASKPVAAALYEQYF. CDR3 sequence (DNA): TGCGCCAGCAAGCCGGTGGCGGCAGCACTCTACGAGCAGTACTTC.